The clone carrying this TCR beta chain was found a few times. Its specificity is not known. These data come from a study of blood T cells in healthy people across ages. Overall study findings and caveats: Estimated diversity across one million T cells was deemed an underestimate.

Trimming removed 4 bases from V and 2 bases from J; junction bases left unmatched: 11. CDR3 size: 18 residues. Germline CDR1 SGHNT, CDR2 YYREEE (reference sequence). Then a second PCR, running roughly 7 to 11 cycles, was carried out with a sample-barcoded 5' primer and a J-beta primer mix. The yield of each sample was at least 3 million CDR3-containing paired-end reads. TCRdb processed the 5' RACE reads anew with MiXCR; each CDR3 protein has one entry. The sample lists around 580,000 distinct CDR3 sequences; around 48% were seen once. The genes are TRBV5-4 and TRBJ2-1; the match to TRBD1 covers 11 bases. Sequenced input: blood. The source is a man of 80 years or more in good health. The CDR3 DNA follows: TGTGCCAGCAGCCCGCGAGGCGCGGGACAGGGGGCCTACAATGAGCAGTTCTTC. It codes for CASSPRGAGQGAYNEQFF.